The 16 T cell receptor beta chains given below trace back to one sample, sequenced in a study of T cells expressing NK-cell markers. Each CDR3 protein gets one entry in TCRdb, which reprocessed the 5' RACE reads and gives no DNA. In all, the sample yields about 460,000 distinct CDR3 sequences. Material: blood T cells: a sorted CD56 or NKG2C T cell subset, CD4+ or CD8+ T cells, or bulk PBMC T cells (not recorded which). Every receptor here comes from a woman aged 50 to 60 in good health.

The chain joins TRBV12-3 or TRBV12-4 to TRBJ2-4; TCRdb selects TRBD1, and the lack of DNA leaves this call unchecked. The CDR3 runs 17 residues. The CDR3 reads CASSPRQGELAKNIQYF.

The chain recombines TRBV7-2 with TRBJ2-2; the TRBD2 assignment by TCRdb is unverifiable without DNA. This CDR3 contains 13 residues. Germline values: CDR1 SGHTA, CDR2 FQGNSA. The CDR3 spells CARDWSNTGELFF.

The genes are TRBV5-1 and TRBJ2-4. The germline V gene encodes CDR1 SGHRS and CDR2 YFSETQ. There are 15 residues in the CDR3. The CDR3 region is CASSLLDGVKNIQYF.

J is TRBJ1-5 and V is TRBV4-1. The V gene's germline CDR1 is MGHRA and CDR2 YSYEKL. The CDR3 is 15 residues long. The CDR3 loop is CASSQVGRGGQPQHF.

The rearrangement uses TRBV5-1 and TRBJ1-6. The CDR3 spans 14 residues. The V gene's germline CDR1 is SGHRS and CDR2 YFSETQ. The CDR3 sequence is CASSSQAIAGSLHF.

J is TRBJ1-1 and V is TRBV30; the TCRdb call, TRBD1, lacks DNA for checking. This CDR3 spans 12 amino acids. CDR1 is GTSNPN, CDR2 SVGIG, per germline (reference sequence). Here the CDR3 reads CAGDRLNTEAFF.

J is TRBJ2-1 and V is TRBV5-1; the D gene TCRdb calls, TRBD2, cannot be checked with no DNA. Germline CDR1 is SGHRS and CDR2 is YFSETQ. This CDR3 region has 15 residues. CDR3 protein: CATSLTGLSGEKQFF.

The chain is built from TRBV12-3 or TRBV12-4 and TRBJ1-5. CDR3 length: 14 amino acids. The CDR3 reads CASSFGYSNQPQHF.

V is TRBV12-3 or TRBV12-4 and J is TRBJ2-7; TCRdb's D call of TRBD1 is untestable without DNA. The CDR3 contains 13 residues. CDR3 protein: CASSSGRPYEQYF.

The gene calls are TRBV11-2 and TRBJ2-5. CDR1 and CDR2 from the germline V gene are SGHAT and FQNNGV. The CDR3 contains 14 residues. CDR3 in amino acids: CASSRTGYQETQYF.

CDR3 loop: CASTLQLSTDTQYF. This sequence joins TRBV2 and TRBJ2-3. CDR1 SNHLY and CDR2 FYNNEI come from the germline V gene. The CDR3 runs 14 residues.

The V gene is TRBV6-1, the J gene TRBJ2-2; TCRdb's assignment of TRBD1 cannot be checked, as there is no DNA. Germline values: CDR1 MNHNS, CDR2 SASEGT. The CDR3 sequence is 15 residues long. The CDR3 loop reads CASRDRDGVTGELFF.

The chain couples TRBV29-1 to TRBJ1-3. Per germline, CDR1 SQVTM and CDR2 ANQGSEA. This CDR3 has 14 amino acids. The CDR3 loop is CSVGLQGSGNTIYF.

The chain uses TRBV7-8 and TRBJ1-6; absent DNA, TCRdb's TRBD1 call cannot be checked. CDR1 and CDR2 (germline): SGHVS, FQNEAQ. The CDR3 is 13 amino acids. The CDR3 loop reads CASSLAAGTALHF. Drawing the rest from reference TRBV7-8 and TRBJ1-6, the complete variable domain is GAGVSQSPRYKVAKRGQDVALRCDPISGHVSLFWYQQALGQGPEFLTYFQNEAQLDKSGLPSDRFFAERPEGSVSTLKIQRTQQEDSAVYLCASSLAAGTALHFGNGTRLTVT.

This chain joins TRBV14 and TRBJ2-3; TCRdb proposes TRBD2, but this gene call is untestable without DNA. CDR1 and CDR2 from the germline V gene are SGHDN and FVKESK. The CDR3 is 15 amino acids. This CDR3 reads CASSRAGLGPDTQYF.

The CDR3: CASSLEGHRNQPQHF. This chain links TRBV5-5 with TRBJ1-5. Germline loops: CDR1 SGHKS, CDR2 YYEKEE (reference sequence). The CDR3 is 15 amino acids.